Each of the 12 T cell receptor beta chains below was sequenced from the same sample in a study of T cells after yellow fever vaccination. TCRdb fed the 5' RACE reads into MiXCR, producing one record per CDR3 protein. The sample has over 250,000 distinct CDR3 sequences, roughly 5.6% seen once. Sequenced material: CD4+ T cells sorted from PBMCs, taken on the day of the yellow fever booster vaccination. The receptors here all came from a man younger than 30 who received the YFV17D yellow fever vaccine.

V and J are TRBV19 and TRBJ2-6; perhaps TRBD1 as D (5 bases). The CDR3 loop spans 13 amino acids. Germline V gene sequence: CDR1 LNHDA, CDR2 SQIVND (reference sequence). Trimming removed 5 bases at V and 3 bases at J, with 5 bases between. CDR3 protein: CASSQGGANVLTF. In DNA form, the CDR3 reads TGTGCCAGTAGTCAGGGTGGGGCCAACGTCCTGACTTTC.

This clonotype was detected a few times. The chain links TRBV12-3 or TRBV12-4 to TRBJ1-1; D call uncertain. The CDR3 contains 14 residues. Between the trimmed V and J ends, which lost 3 bases and 3 bases, there was a span of 11 bases. In DNA, the CDR3 is TGTGCCAGCAGTTTCTGGGCTCTCCACACTGAAGCTTTCTTT. This translates into CASSFWALHTEAFF.

This clonotype was seen more than once but under ten times. V usage is TRBV7-9 and J usage is TRBJ2-1; D not certain. There are 12 residues in the CDR3. Trimming removed 5 bases at V and 9 bases at J, with 11 bases between. Germline CDR1 is SEHNR and CDR2 is FQNEAQ (reference sequence). In DNA, the CDR3 is TGTGCCAGCAGCCCCGATTTAAGTGAGCAGTTCTTC. Translated, it gives CASSPDLSEQFF.

This clonotype was observed a few times. The V and J genes are TRBV10-3 and TRBJ2-5, with D possibly being TRBD2 (5 bases). CDR3 length: 16 amino acids. The V and J ends lost 5 bases and 5 bases respectively, with 21 bases between them. Per germline, CDR1 ENHRY and CDR2 SYGVKD. The CDR3 spells CAISFSGPATGETQYF. The CDR3 DNA follows: TGTGCCATCAGTTTTTCCGGCCCAGCAACGGGGGAGACCCAGTACTTC.

This clonotype was observed a few times. V and J are TRBV9 and TRBJ1-4; D gene unclear. The CDR3 length is 16 residues. Germline CDR1 SGDLS, CDR2 YYNGEE. V was shortened by 2 bases and J by 0 bases, with 11 bases between the two germline ends. CDR3 bases: TGTGCCAGCAGCGTTGGGCAGACTGCAACTAATGAAAAACTGTTTTTT. Protein product: CASSVGQTATNEKLFF. Looking up the rest from reference TRBV9 and TRBJ1-4 gives the full variable domain: DSGVTQTPKHLITATGQRVTLRCSPRSGDLSVYWYQQSLDQGLQFLIQYYNGEERAKGNILERFSAQQFPDLHSELNLSSLELGDSALYFCASSVGQTATNEKLFFGSGTQLSVL.

This clonotype was counted only a few times. The V gene is TRBV6-5, the J gene TRBJ1-2, with D perhaps matching TRBD1 (5 bases). Germline V CDR1 and CDR2: MNHEY, SVGAGI. Trimming removed 5 bases from V and 5 bases from J, with 12 bases in between. The CDR3 has 13 residues. The CDR3 loop reads CASSMGGQYGYTF. CDR3 DNA sequence: TGTGCCAGCAGTATGGGGGGTCAATATGGCTACACCTTC.

The chain is built from TRBV4-3 and TRBJ1-1; D call uncertain. The germline CDR1 and CDR2 sequences are LGHNA and YSLEER. V was clipped by 5 bases and J by 4 bases, with 11 bases between them. The CDR3 spans 13 residues. Here the CDR3 DNA reads TGCGCCAGCAGCTACACTTGGGGCACTGAAGCTTTCTTT. This sequence encodes CASSYTWGTEAFF.

The chain carries TRBV5-1 and TRBJ2-3, with 7 bases aligning to TRBD1. The CDR3 covers 15 residues. Germline V gene data show CDR1 as SGHRS and CDR2 as YFSETQ. With 4 bases clipped from V and 5 bases from J, the junction kept 10 bases outside the gene matches. Written as DNA, the CDR3 is TGCGCCAGCAGCGAGCTACAGGGGACGATAGATACGCAGTATTTT. It encodes CASSELQGTIDTQYF.

There are a few counts of this clonotype. In nucleotides, the CDR3 is TGCGCCAGCAGCTACGGACAGGGCTTGACGTACTTC. Its protein product is CASSYGQGLTYF. V gene TRBV5-1 combines with J gene TRBJ2-7; 8 bases are shared with TRBD1. Trimming removed 3 bases from V and 12 bases from J; junction bases left unmatched: 8. This CDR3 has 12 amino acids. Germline lookup yields CDR1 SGHRS and CDR2 YFSETQ.

J is TRBJ2-3 and V is TRBV4-1; TRBD2 aligns across 16 bases. There are 19 residues in the CDR3. CDR1 is MGHRA, CDR2 YSYEKL, per germline. V was clipped by 0 bases and J by 0 bases; unmatched bases: 3. CDR3 bases: TGCGCCAGCAGCCAAGATCTGGGACTAGCGGGGGGGAGCACAGATACGCAGTATTTT. Translation gives CASSQDLGLAGGSTDTQYF.

V gene TRBV6-1 combines with J gene TRBJ2-1; the match to TRBD2 covers 10 bases. CDR3 length: 14 amino acids. Germline CDR1 reads MNHNS; CDR2 reads SASEGT. Trimming took 4 bases from V and 9 from J; bases not matched to a gene: 6. CDR3: CASSGTSGGGEQFF. The CDR3 bases are TGTGCCAGCAGTGGGACTAGCGGTGGCGGTGAGCAGTTCTTC.

The chain links TRBV3-1 to TRBJ2-7, with D possibly being TRBD1 (6 bases). Germline V gene data show CDR1 as LGHDT and CDR2 as YNNKEL (reference sequence). The CDR3 totals 13 residues. V gave up 3 bases and J gave up 6 bases, with 12 bases separating them. The CDR3 reads CASSQQQGREQYF. The CDR3, as DNA: TGTGCCAGCAGCCAGCAACAGGGTCGCGAGCAGTACTTC.